The entry that follows covers one T cell receptor (beta chain) sequence. What it binds is not known. This entry is derived from a study of follicular helper T cells after annual influenza vaccination. General study results and limits: Plasmablast frequency change correlated with clonality change in ICOS+CD38+ cTfh.

TCRB was sequenced at Survey level resolution. Only in-frame clones appear in the TCRdb table, and some are missing; sequencing was by immunoSEQ multiplex PCR. The table has some 1,300 clones, approximately 85% seen once. Time point of the sample: 2015-2016 season, pre-vaccination. Excluded were substance abuse, HIV/AIDS, active cancer, immunomodulatory drugs and active illness. ICOS+CD38+ and ICOS-CD38- fractions were sorted from non-naive CD4+CXCR5+PD-1+ cells. The V end was cut by 5 bases, the J end by 1 base, with 11 bases between. The CDR3 runs 14 residues. CDR1 is MNHEY and CDR2 is SMNVEV in the germline V gene (reference sequence).

This clonotype was obtained from an adult who received the influenza vaccine. The genes are TRBV27 and TRBJ1-1; D uncertain. The sequencing here drew on CXCR5+ CD38+ circulating T follicular helper cells from blood, taken on the day of influenza vaccination. Described subset: circulating Tfh, non-naive CD4+CXCR5+PD-1+ (ICOS+CD38+ or ICOS-CD38-). The CDR3 nucleotides are TGTGCCAGCAGTCTCGGACTCCAGAACACTGAAGCTTTCTTT. It is translated as CASSLGLQNTEAFF.